The 9 T cell receptor beta chains in this list originate from one sample, sequenced in a study of cytomegalovirus exposure and HLA in healthy donors. The PCR was carried out with 60 Vbeta primers and 13 Jbeta primers. Sequencing was performed with immunoSEQ multiplex PCR; in TCRdb, only in-frame clones are kept and a portion is missing. The sample contains 150,000 to 200,000 clones, around 80% of which appear only once. The sequenced sample consisted of PBMCs. The receptors derive from an older woman in good health and CMV-seropositive.

V gene TRBV18 combines with J gene TRBJ2-1; 7 bases line up with TRBD1. The CDR3 is 15 amino acids. Per the germline V gene, CDR1 is KGHSH and CDR2 is LQKENI. V lost 4 bases, J lost 6 bases, and 9 bases stayed unmatched. The CDR3 region is CASSLGQHLPNEQFF. CDR3 nucleotide sequence: TGTGCCAGCTCACTGGGACAGCATCTCCCCAATGAGCAGTTCTTC.

The V call is TRBV28, the J call TRBJ2-7; TRBD1 might be the D (5 bases). Trimming removed 10 bases at V and 0 bases at J, with 19 bases between. The CDR3 has 15 residues. Germline V gene data show CDR1 as MDHEN and CDR2 as SYDVKM. CDR3 protein: CATQSVDSSSYEQYF. The CDR3 DNA reads TGTGCCACCCAGTCCGTTGACAGTAGCTCCTACGAGCAGTACTTC. Full variable domain (remainder filled in from reference TRBV28 and TRBJ2-7): DVKVTQSSRYLVKRTGEKVFLECVQDMDHENMFWYRQDPGLGLRLIYFSYDVKMKEKGDIPEGYSVSREKKERFSLILESASTNQTSMYLCATQSVDSSSYEQYFGPGTRLTVT.

The chain uses TRBV15 and TRBJ1-2, with D possibly TRBD1 on 6 matching bases. This CDR3 region has 16 residues. Germline CDR1 reads LNHNV; CDR2 reads YYDKDF (reference sequence). V gave up 3 bases and J gave up 4 bases, with 18 bases separating them. This chain's CDR3 is CATSRAWGGLAYGYTF. In nucleotides, the CDR3 is TGTGCCACCAGCAGGGCCTGGGGGGGCTTAGCCTATGGCTACACCTTC.

The chain has TRBV27 and TRBJ2-2, with 10 bases fitting TRBD2. The V gene's germline CDR1 is MNHEY and CDR2 SMNVEV (reference sequence). CDR3 length equals 16 residues. After removal of 8 bases from V and 6 bases from J, the junction contained 12 bases not matched to a gene. The CDR3 DNA follows: TGTGCCAGCTTATACCTCAGCGGGAGGGTGGCCGGGGAGCTGTTTTTT. This sequence encodes CASLYLSGRVAGELFF.

This chain uses TRBV27 with TRBJ1-5, with D possibly TRBD1 on 6 matching bases. V was pared by 3 bases and J by 6 bases, with 12 bases between. CDR1 is MNHEY and CDR2 is SMNVEV in the germline V gene (reference sequence). The CDR3 runs to 14 residues. The CDR3 DNA reads TGTGCCAGCAGTTTGTCTAGGGGGACTCAGCCCCAGCATTTT. Encoded protein: CASSLSRGTQPQHF.

CDR3 sequence: CASSRDSSGANVLTF. In DNA, the CDR3 is TGTGCCAGCAGCCGGGACAGCTCTGGGGCCAACGTCCTGACTTTC. The V gene is TRBV5-4, the J gene TRBJ2-6, with 7 bases lining up with TRBD1. The trim removed 4 bases at V and 0 bases at J, leaving 1 base unmatched. This CDR3 spans 15 amino acids. The germline V gene encodes CDR1 SGHNT and CDR2 YYREEE (reference sequence).

In the case of this clone: The identical CDR3 is also encoded by other nucleotide sequences in the sample. This chain joins TRBV28 and TRBJ1-3, with D unresolved. The germline V gene encodes CDR1 MDHEN and CDR2 SYDVKM. CDR3 length equals 14 residues. Trimming removed 5 bases from V and 0 bases from J, with 8 bases in between. CDR3 region: CASSGRSSGNTIYF. In nucleotides, the CDR3 is TGTGCCAGCAGTGGTAGAAGCTCTGGAAACACCATATATTTT.

This chain joins TRBV5-1 and TRBJ1-6; perhaps TRBD1 as D (5 bases). The germline V gene encodes CDR1 SGHRS and CDR2 YFSETQ. CDR3 length equals 15 residues. With 4 bases removed from V and 7 bases from J, the gap between germline ends came to 15 bases. CDR3 region: CASSQDGTPNSPLHF. DNA of the CDR3: TGCGCCAGCAGCCAGGATGGGACTCCCAATTCACCCCTCCACTTT.

With regard to this clone: The sample contains more than one DNA sequence encoding this CDR3. V gene TRBV2 combines with J gene TRBJ1-2; D gene unclear. With 2 bases removed from V and 0 bases from J, the gap between germline ends came to 16 bases. The CDR3 loop spans 17 amino acids. Germline V gives CDR1 SNHLY, CDR2 FYNNEI. The CDR3: CASSEISLRGTNYGYTF. CDR3 DNA: TGTGCCAGCAGTGAAATCTCCCTTAGAGGGACTAACTATGGCTACACCTTC.